This section outlines one T cell receptor (beta chain) sequence together with its context. The source of the sample is a study of tumour-infiltrating T cells in Burkitt lymphoma. Study-level information: Repertoire clonality predicted overall and progression-free survival.

Germline V gene sequence: CDR1 SGHDT, CDR2 YYEEEE. Trimming removed 0 bases from V and 5 bases from J; junction bases left unmatched: 4. The CDR3 has 15 residues. Assay used: immunoSEQ multiplex PCR; TCRdb lists only in-frame clones, some missing. The data hold approximately 14,000 clones, with 65% to 90% observed a single time. This receptor was taken from a human donor with diffuse large B-cell lymphoma. Sequenced input: tumor tissue. The V and J genes are TRBV5-6 and TRBJ2-3; TRBD2 aligns across 9 bases. CDR3 sequence: CASSLELAGLDTQYF. The DNA for the CDR3 is TGTGCCAGCAGCTTGGAACTAGCGGGTTTAGATACGCAGTATTTT. The variable domain in full, with the rest retrieved from reference TRBV5-6 and TRBJ2-3, is DAGVTQSPTHLIKTRGQQVTLRCSPKSGHDTVSWYQQALGQGPQFIFQYYEEEERQRGNFPDRFSGHQFPNYSSELNVNALLLGDSALYLCASSLELAGLDTQYFGPGTRLTVL.